This T cell receptor beta chain was identified in a study of post-analysis software for immune sequencing data. Study-wide points: A significant reduction in normalized Chao1 diversity was observed in multiple sclerosis patients versus controls. TRBV segments more frequent in patients than in controls numbered five and included TRBV5-6, TRBV5-1 and TRBV20-1.

Unique molecular identifiers were built into the TCR beta cDNA libraries. TCRdb passed the PCR reads through MiXCR, listing each CDR3 protein once. The sample includes approximately 360,000 distinct CDR3 sequences, less than 40% of them seen just once. In germline, CDR1 is SEHNR, CDR2 FQNEAQ (reference sequence). This CDR3 is built from 17 residues. J was trimmed by 0 bases and V by 2 bases; bases with no gene match: 2. About this clonotype itself: Its antigen remains unidentified.

V gene TRBV7-9 combines with J gene TRBJ2-5, with 14 bases fitting TRBD2. Sample: blood. This clonotype was obtained from a girl aged 5-17 years with multiple sclerosis. CDR3 sequence reads: CASSLRLAGGHQETQYF. DNA of the CDR3: TGTGCCAGCAGCTTACGACTAGCGGGGGGGCACCAAGAGACCCAGTACTTC. Based on the CDR3 plus reference TRBV7-9 and TRBJ2-5, the full variable domain is DTGVSQNPRHKITKRGQNVTFRCDPISEHNRLYWYRQTLGQGPEFLTYFQNEAQLEKSRLLSDRFSAERPKGSFSTLEIQRTEQGDSAMYLCASSLRLAGGHQETQYFGPGTRLLVL.